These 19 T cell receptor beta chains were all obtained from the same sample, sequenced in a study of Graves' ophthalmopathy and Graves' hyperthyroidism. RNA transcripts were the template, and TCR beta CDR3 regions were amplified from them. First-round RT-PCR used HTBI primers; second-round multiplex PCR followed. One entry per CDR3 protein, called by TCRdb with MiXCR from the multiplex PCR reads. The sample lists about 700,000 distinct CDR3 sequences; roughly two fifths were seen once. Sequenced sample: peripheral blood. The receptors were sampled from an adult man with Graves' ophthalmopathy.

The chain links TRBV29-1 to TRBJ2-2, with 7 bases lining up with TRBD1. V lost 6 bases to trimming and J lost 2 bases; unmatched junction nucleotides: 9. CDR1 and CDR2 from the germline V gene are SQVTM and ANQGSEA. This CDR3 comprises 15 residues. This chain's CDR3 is CSVSIGTENTGELFF. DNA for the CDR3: TGCAGCGTGTCAATCGGGACAGAAAACACCGGGGAGCTGTTTTTT.

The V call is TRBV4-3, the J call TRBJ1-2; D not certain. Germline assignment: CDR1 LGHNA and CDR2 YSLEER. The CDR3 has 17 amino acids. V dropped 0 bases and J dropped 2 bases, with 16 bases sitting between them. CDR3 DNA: TGCGCCAGCAGCCAAGAAACGAGGCCGGCGCGAAACTATGGCTACACCTTC. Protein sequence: CASSQETRPARNYGYTF.

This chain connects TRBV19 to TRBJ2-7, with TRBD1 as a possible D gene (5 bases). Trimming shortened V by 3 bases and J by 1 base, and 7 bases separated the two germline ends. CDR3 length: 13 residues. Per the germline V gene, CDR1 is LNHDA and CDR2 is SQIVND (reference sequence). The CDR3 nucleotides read TGTGCCAGTAGTATGGGGCTGTCCTACGAGCAGTACTTC. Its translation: CASSMGLSYEQYF.

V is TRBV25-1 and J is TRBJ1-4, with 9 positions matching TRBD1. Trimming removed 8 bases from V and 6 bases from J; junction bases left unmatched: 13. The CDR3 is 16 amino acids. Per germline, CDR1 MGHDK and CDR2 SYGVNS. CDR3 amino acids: CASSPNSQGAYEKLFF. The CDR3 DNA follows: TGTGCCAGCTCACCGAACTCACAGGGGGCGTATGAAAAACTGTTTTTT.

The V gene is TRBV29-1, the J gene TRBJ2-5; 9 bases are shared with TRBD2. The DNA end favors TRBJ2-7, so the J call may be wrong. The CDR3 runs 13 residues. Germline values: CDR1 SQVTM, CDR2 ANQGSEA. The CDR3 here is CSVGTSEPYEQYF. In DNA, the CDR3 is TGCAGCGTTGGGACTAGCGAGCCCTACGAGCAGTACTTC.

This CDR3 is CASSARQGVYNEQYF. Written as DNA, the CDR3 is TGTGCCAGCAGCGCACGACAGGGGGTCTACAATGAGCAGTACTTC. The chain is built from TRBV7-9 and TRBJ2-7; 9 nucleotides align to TRBD1. Germline assignment: CDR1 SEHNR and CDR2 FQNEAQ (reference sequence). Germline trimming cut 5 bases from V and 7 bases from J; bases unmatched to any gene: 12. The CDR3 extends over 15 amino acids.

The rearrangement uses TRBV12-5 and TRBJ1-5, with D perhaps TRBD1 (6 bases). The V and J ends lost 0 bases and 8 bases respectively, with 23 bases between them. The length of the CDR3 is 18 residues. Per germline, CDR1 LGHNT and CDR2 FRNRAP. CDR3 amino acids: CASGLVIWEGGERKPQHF. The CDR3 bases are TGTGCTAGTGGTTTGGTAATTTGGGAAGGGGGGGAGAGAAAGCCCCAGCATTTT.

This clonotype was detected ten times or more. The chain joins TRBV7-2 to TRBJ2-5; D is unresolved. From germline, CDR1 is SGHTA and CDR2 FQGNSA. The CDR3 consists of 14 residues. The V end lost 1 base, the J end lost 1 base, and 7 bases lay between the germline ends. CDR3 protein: CASSLGPFQETQYF. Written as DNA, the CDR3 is TGTGCCAGCAGCTTAGGTCCGTTCCAAGAGACCCAGTACTTC. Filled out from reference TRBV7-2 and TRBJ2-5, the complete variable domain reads GAGVSQSPSNKVTEKGKDVELRCDPISGHTALYWYRQSLGQGLEFLIYFQGNSAPDKSGLPSDRFSAERTGGSVSTLTIQRTQQEDSAVYLCASSLGPFQETQYFGPGTRLLVL.

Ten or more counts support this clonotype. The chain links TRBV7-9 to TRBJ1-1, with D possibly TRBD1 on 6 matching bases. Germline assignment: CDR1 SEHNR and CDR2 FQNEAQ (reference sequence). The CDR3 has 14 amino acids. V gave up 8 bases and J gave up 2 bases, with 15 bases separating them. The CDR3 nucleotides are TGTGCCAGCCTAAGCGGGGGGGCTAACACTGAAGCTTTCTTT. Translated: CASLSGGANTEAFF.

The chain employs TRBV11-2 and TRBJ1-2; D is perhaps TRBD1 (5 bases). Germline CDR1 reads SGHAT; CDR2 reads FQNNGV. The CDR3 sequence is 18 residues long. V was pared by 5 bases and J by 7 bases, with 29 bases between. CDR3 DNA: TGTGCCAGCAGCCCCGTAAACCGTCCGGGGCGGTTCGGGGGTGGCTACACCTTC. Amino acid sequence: CASSPVNRPGRFGGGYTF. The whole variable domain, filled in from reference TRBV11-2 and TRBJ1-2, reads EAGVAQSPRYKIIEKRQSVAFWCNPISGHATLYWYQQILGQGPKLLIQFQNNGVVDDSQLPKDRFSAERLKGVDSTLKIQPAKLEDSAVYLCASSPVNRPGRFGGGYTFGSGTRLTVV.

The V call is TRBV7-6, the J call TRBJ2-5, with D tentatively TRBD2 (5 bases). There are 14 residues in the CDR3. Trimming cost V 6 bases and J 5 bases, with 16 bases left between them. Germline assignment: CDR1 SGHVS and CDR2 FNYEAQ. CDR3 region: CASRERITGETQYF. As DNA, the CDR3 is TGTGCCAGCAGAGAGCGGATCACCGGGGAGACCCAGTACTTC.

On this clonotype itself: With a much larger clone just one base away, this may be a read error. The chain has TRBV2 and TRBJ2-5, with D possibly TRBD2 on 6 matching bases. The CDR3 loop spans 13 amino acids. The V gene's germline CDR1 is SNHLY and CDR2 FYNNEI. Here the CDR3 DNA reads TGTGCCAACAGTGGCCTAGCGCAAGAGACCCAGTACTTC. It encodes CANSGLAQETQYF.

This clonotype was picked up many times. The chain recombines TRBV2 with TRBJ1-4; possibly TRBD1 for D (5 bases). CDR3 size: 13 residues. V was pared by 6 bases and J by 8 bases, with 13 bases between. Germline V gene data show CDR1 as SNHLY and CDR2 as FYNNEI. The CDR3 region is CASRRGGGEKLFF. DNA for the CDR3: TGTGCCAGCAGGAGGGGTGGCGGGGAAAAACTGTTTTTT.

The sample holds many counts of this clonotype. The CDR3 spells CASTSSLGSNQPQHF. Here the CDR3 DNA reads TGTGCCAGTACCAGTTCCCTCGGGAGCAATCAGCCCCAGCATTTT. The chain links TRBV19 to TRBJ1-5, with unresolved D. The CDR3 totals 15 residues. Germline lookup yields CDR1 LNHDA and CDR2 SQIVND (reference sequence). Trimming cost V 7 bases and J 1 base, with 14 bases left between them.

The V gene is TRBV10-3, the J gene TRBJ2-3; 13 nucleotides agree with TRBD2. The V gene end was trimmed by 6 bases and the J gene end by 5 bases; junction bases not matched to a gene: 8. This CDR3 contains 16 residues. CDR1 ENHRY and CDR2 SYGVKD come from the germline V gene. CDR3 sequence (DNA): TGTGCCATCAGCCCCGGCGGACTAGCGGGAGTAGATACGCAGTATTTT. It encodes CAISPGGLAGVDTQYF.

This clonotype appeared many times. CDR3 protein: CSAASGGPYEQYF. The CDR3 nucleotides are TGCAGTGCTGCTTCTGGGGGGCCCTACGAGCAGTACTTC. The rearrangement uses TRBV20-1 and TRBJ2-7, with D tentatively TRBD1 or TRBD2 (6 bases each). This CDR3 is built from 13 residues. The germline V gene encodes CDR1 DFQATT and CDR2 SNEGSKA (reference sequence). Trimming removed 5 bases from V and 2 bases from J, with 13 bases in between.

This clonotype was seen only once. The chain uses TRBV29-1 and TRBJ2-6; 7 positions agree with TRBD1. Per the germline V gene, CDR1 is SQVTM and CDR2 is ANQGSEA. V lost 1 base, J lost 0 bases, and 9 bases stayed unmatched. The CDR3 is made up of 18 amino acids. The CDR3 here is CSVEGQGPDNSGANVLTF. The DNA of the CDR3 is TGCAGCGTTGAAGGACAGGGCCCGGACAACTCTGGGGCCAACGTCCTGACTTTC.

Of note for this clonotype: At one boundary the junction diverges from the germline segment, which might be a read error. The CDR3 sequence is CSASPGDGYGHTF. DNA for the CDR3: TGCAGTGCTAGCCCCGGGGATGGCTATGGCCACACCTTC. This rearrangement joins TRBV20-1 to TRBJ1-2; D is unclear. Germline-derived CDR1 and CDR2 are DFQATT and SNEGSKA (reference sequence). This CDR3 spans 13 amino acids.

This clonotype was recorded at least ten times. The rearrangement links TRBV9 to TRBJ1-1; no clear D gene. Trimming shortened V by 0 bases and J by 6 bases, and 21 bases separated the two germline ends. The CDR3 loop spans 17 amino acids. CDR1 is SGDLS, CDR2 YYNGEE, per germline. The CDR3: CASSVEGWSQTTSEAFF. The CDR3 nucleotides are TGTGCCAGCAGCGTAGAGGGTTGGAGCCAAACGACCTCTGAAGCTTTCTTT.